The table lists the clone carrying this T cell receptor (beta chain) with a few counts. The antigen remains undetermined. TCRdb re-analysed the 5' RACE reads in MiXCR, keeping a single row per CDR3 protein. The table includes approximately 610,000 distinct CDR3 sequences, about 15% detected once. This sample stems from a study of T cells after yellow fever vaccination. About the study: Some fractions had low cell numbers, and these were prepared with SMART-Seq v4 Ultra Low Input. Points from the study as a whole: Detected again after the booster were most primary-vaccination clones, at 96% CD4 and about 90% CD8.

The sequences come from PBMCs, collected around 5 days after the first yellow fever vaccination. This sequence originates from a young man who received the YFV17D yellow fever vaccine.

CDR3 nucleotide sequence: TGTGCCAGCAGGAATCCGGGTGAGCAGTTCTTC. Its protein product is CASRNPGEQFF. J is TRBJ2-1 and V is TRBV28; D gene ambiguous. The V end lost 6 bases, the J end lost 9 bases, and 9 bases lay between the germline ends. The CDR3 has 11 amino acids. The germline gives CDR1 MDHEN, CDR2 SYDVKM.